This T cell receptor beta chain was sequenced for a study of shared clonotypes between healthy human individuals. Study-wide background: The study enrolled two women and a few men aged 18 to 49.

Sequenced by immunoSEQ multiplex PCR; TCRdb stores in-frame clones only, minus some. This sample has about a million clones, with over 60% found just once. The CDR3 totals 15 residues. Germline values: CDR1 MDHEN, CDR2 SYDVKM. Trimming took off 4 bases at V and 0 bases at J, with 12 bases between the two ends. On this clone itself: Antigen unknown.

Whole-study results and caveats: In four donors, around 4.8% of naive CD4 clonotypes appeared in common.

Specimen: memory CD4+ T cells sorted from blood. Specified subset: CD45RA-negative fraction. This clonotype originated in a young man in good health. The chain uses TRBV28 and TRBJ1-1, with D tentatively TRBD1 (6 bases). DNA for the CDR3: TGTGCCAGCAGTTATACAGGGCTCATGAACACTGAAGCTTTCTTT. It specifies CASSYTGLMNTEAFF.